The 8 T cell receptor beta chains given below trace back to one sample, sequenced in a study of control samples from healthy donors and cancer patients. Produced via immunoSEQ multiplex PCR; TCRdb's table is partial and in-frame only. The sample holds over 85,000 clones; 85% to 90% are singletons and the top ten take less than 10%. The sequencing input was PBMCs. The receptor set was obtained from a woman between 45 and 60 years old with colorectal cancer.

This chain links TRBV7-8 with TRBJ2-1, with D perhaps TRBD2 (5 bases). V lost 5 bases, J lost 9 bases, and 11 bases lay in between. The germline gives CDR1 SGHVS, CDR2 FQNEAQ. The CDR3 runs to 12 residues. The CDR3 sequence: CASSQRVSEQFF. The DNA of the CDR3 is TGTGCCAGCAGCCAGAGGGTTTCTGAGCAGTTCTTC. Filled out from reference TRBV7-8 and TRBJ2-1, the complete variable domain reads GAGVSQSPRYKVAKRGQDVALRCDPISGHVSLFWYQQALGQGPEFLTYFQNEAQLDKSGLPSDRFFAERPEGSVSTLKIQRTQQEDSAVYLCASSQRVSEQFFGPGTRLTVL.

The V and J genes are TRBV9 and TRBJ2-1, with 9 positions matching TRBD2. This CDR3 is built from 16 residues. With 4 bases clipped from V and 8 bases from J, the junction kept 13 bases outside the gene matches. The germline V gene has CDR1 SGDLS and CDR2 YYNGEE. CDR3 DNA sequence: TGTGCCAGCAGCATATCCTCTGGGACTAGCTTGGATGAGCAGTTCTTC. Amino acids: CASSISSGTSLDEQFF.

The chain employs TRBV6-2 or TRBV6-3 and TRBJ2-3; D possibly corresponds to TRBD2 (6 bases). The germline V and J ends were trimmed by 5 bases and 1 base, with 10 bases remaining between them. The CDR3 runs 14 residues. Germline V CDR1 and CDR2: MNHEY, SVGEGT. The CDR3 loop is CASSAGLRTDTQYF. Written as DNA, the CDR3 is TGTGCCAGCAGTGCGGGGCTCCGCACAGATACGCAGTATTTT.

This chain connects TRBV5-1 to TRBJ2-1; TRBD1 agrees at 10 bases. Germline CDR1 SGHRS, CDR2 YFSETQ. Losses at the gene ends were 4 bases for V and 8 bases for J; bases not matched to a gene: 3. The CDR3 is made up of 13 amino acids. This CDR3 reads CASSGDRGHEQFF. DNA of the CDR3: TGCGCCAGCAGCGGGGACAGGGGCCATGAGCAGTTCTTC.

In this sample, this clone turned up once. The chain employs TRBV9 and TRBJ2-7, with TRBD1 matching 8 bases. This CDR3 spans 15 amino acids. Germline V gene lookup returns CDR1 SGDLS and CDR2 YYNGEE. V was pared by 0 bases and J by 5 bases, with 7 bases of the junction left unmatched. CDR3 amino acids: CASSVEGQGGHEQYV. DNA for the CDR3: TGTGCCAGCAGCGTAGAAGGACAGGGAGGCCACGAGCAGTACGTC.

The chain carries TRBV7-2 and TRBJ2-5, with TRBD2 matching 15 bases. Trimming removed 5 bases from V and 5 bases from J; junction bases left unmatched: 3. The CDR3 sequence is 15 residues long. Germline loops: CDR1 SGHTA, CDR2 FQGNSA. In DNA form, the CDR3 reads TGTGCCAGCAGCCTCGGACTAGCGGGGGGGGAGACCCAGTACTTC. It codes for CASSLGLAGGETQYF.

The chain couples TRBV10-1 to TRBJ2-1; possibly TRBD1 for D (6 bases). Germline lookup yields CDR1 WNHNN and CDR2 SYGVQD (reference sequence). V lost 6 bases, J lost 8 bases, and 17 bases lay in between. The CDR3 contains 14 residues. CDR3 nucleotides: TGCGCCAGCAGCGTTGGACAGTCTCGAGATGAGCAGTTCTTC. This sequence encodes CASSVGQSRDEQFF.

The chain carries TRBV7-2 and TRBJ1-5; a possible D gene is TRBD1 (6 bases). Germline V gene lookup returns CDR1 SGHTA and CDR2 FQGNSA. V was pared by 4 bases and J by 5 bases, with 9 bases between. This CDR3 region has 13 residues. DNA of the CDR3: TGTGCCAGCAGCTACAGGGAGGATCAGCCCCAGCATTTT. This codes for CASSYREDQPQHF. The full variable domain, in which reference TRBV7-2 and TRBJ1-5 provide the parts outside the CDR3, is GAGVSQSPSNKVTEKGKDVELRCDPISGHTALYWYRQSLGQGLEFLIYFQGNSAPDKSGLPSDRFSAERTGGSVSTLTIQRTQQEDSAVYLCASSYREDQPQHFGDGTRLSIL.